The 27 T cell receptor beta chains given below trace back to one sample, sequenced in a study of PD-1 blockade in classical Hodgkin lymphoma. Sample time point: cycle 4 day 1 (C4D1), after more than 5 weeks of nivolumab. Every patient was affected by relapse after autologous stem cell transplantation, while exposure to brentuximab vedotin was not uniform. Magnetic negative selection was used to purify CD4+ T cells from thawed PBMCs. Clones were read by immunoSEQ multiplex PCR, and TCRdb kept only the in-frame ones, dropping some. The sample has some 26,000 clones; around 85% are singletons. Sequences were derived from CD4+ T cells from blood, sampled before the fourth cycle of nivolumab. Receptor source: a human donor with classical Hodgkin lymphoma.

This sequence joins TRBV11-2 and TRBJ2-1; no reliable D call. V was pared by 5 bases and J by 8 bases, with 7 bases between. This CDR3 region has 11 residues. Per the germline V gene, CDR1 is SGHAT and CDR2 is FQNNGV. The CDR3 coding sequence is TGTGCCAGCAGCCCCTATTATGAGCAGTTCTTC. This translates into CASSPYYEQFF.

In regard to this clone: This is likely a read error, given that the CDR3 carries no conserved phenylalanine or tryptophan at its end. The chain recombines TRBV6-8 with TRBJ1-6, with D uncertain. The V end was cut by 2 bases, the J end by 8 bases, with 7 bases between. The CDR3 length is 13 residues. Per germline, CDR1 MNHGY and CDR2 SAAAGT. As DNA, the CDR3 is TGTGCCAGCAGTTACGGACTGGATTCACCCCTCCACCTT. Its translation: CASSYGLDSPLHL.

J is TRBJ2-3 and V is TRBV18; 11 bases fit TRBD2. CDR1 and CDR2 (germline): KGHSH, LQKENI. V shed 6 bases, J shed 4 bases, and the junction held 12 bases outside the gene matches. This CDR3 region has 17 residues. This CDR3 is CASSPRSSSGGADTQYF. The CDR3 DNA reads TGTGCCAGCTCTCCCCGCTCTAGTAGCGGGGGGGCAGATACGCAGTATTTT.

The V and J genes are TRBV19 and TRBJ2-7; 7 bases map to TRBD1. CDR3 length: 17 amino acids. Germline V lookup: CDR1 LNHDA, CDR2 SQIVND (reference sequence). With 2 bases clipped from V and 0 bases from J, the junction kept 10 bases outside the gene matches. As DNA, the CDR3 is TGTGCCAGTAGTATAAGCCCCGGACAGGCGCTCTCCTACGAGCAGTACTTC. It is translated as CASSISPGQALSYEQYF. The variable domain in full, completed from reference TRBV19 and TRBJ2-7, reads DGGITQSPKYLFRKEGQNVTLSCEQNLNHDAMYWYRQDPGQGLRLIYYSQIVNDFQKGDIAEGYSVSREKKESFPLTVTSAQKNPTAFYLCASSISPGQALSYEQYFGPGTRLTVT.

The V gene is TRBV28, the J gene TRBJ1-1; D is perhaps TRBD1 (6 bases). With 7 bases removed from V and 6 bases from J, the gap between germline ends came to 15 bases. This CDR3 region has 13 residues. Germline V gene sequence: CDR1 MDHEN, CDR2 SYDVKM. The CDR3 nucleotides read TGTGCCAGCATGGGAGGGGGGCGACCTGAAGCTTTCTTT. It encodes CASMGGGRPEAFF.

The V and J genes are TRBV4-3 and TRBJ2-3; 10 nucleotides agree with TRBD2. Germline loops: CDR1 LGHNA, CDR2 YSLEER. The CDR3 has 16 residues. The V segment lost 0 bases and the J segment 6 bases; nucleotides outside the gene matches: 6. The CDR3 nucleotides read TGCGCCAGCAGCCAAGAAGCAGCGGGGGGGCTTGATACGCAGTATTTT. It is translated as CASSQEAAGGLDTQYF.

The CDR3 coding sequence is TGTGCCAGCAGCCGTAACAGCGGGGGGGAACCTCGCGAGCAGTACTTC. This sequence encodes CASSRNSGGEPREQYF. This chain uses TRBV7-2 with TRBJ2-7; 10 bases are shared with TRBD2. The CDR3 runs 16 residues. Looked up from germline, CDR1 is SGHTA and CDR2 is FQGNSA. The V and J ends lost 5 bases and 6 bases, in that order; junction bases with no gene match: 13.

V gene TRBV5-1 combines with J gene TRBJ1-1; tentatively, D is TRBD1 (5 bases). Germline CDR1 reads SGHRS; CDR2 reads YFSETQ. With 4 bases removed from V and 0 bases from J, the gap between germline ends came to 10 bases. There are 14 residues in the CDR3. CDR3: CASSLTALNTEAFF. CDR3 bases: TGCGCCAGCAGCCTGACAGCCTTGAACACTGAAGCTTTCTTT. Combining the CDR3 with reference TRBV5-1 and TRBJ1-1 gives the whole variable domain KAGVTQTPRYLIKTRGQQVTLSCSPISGHRSVSWYQQTPGQGLQFLFEYFSETQRNKGNFPGRFSGRQFSNSRSEMNVSTLELGDSALYLCASSLTALNTEAFFGQGTRLTVV.

This clone was seen a few times. The CDR3 bases are TGCGCCAGCAGCCAAGATGGGAGGTATAACTATGGCTACACCTTC. Its protein product is CASSQDGRYNYGYTF. V usage is TRBV4-3 and J usage is TRBJ1-2; D is unresolved. CDR1 and CDR2 from the germline V gene are LGHNA and YSLEER. Trimming took 0 bases from V and 1 from J, leaving 9 bases between them. CDR3 size: 15 residues.

The V call is TRBV5-1, the J call TRBJ1-1, with D unresolved. The CDR3 spans 14 residues. Trimming took 2 bases from V and 1 from J, leaving 9 bases between them. Germline assignment: CDR1 SGHRS and CDR2 YFSETQ. CDR3 protein: CASSFLPANTEAFF. The CDR3 DNA is TGCGCCAGCAGCTTTCTTCCAGCGAACACTGAAGCTTTCTTT.

This clone has just a few counts. This sequence joins TRBV7-6 and TRBJ1-6; D gene uncertain. V lost 5 bases and J 7 bases, leaving 9 bases between the germline ends. CDR3 size: 13 residues. The germline V gene has CDR1 SGHVS and CDR2 FNYEAQ. The CDR3 region is CASSRYENSPLHF. In nucleotides, the CDR3 is TGTGCCAGCAGCCGATATGAGAATTCACCCCTCCACTTT.

In nucleotides, the CDR3 is TGTGCCAGCAGTGTCAGGGGCACTAAACTGTTTTTT. Translated: CASSVRGTKLFF. J is TRBJ1-4 and V is TRBV27; D perhaps matches TRBD1 (6 bases). Trimming shortened V by 5 bases and J by 11 bases, and 12 bases separated the two germline ends. This CDR3 region has 12 residues. Looked up from germline, CDR1 is MNHEY and CDR2 is SMNVEV (reference sequence). Full variable domain (missing parts from reference TRBV27 and TRBJ1-4): EAQVTQNPRYLITVTGKKLTVTCSQNMNHEYMSWYRQDPGLGLRQIYYSMNVEVTDKGDVPEGYKVSRKEKRNFPLILESPSPNQTSLYFCASSVRGTKLFFGSGTQLSVL.

The rearrangement joins TRBV5-1 to TRBJ1-1; 7 bases are a match to TRBD1. The V gene end was trimmed by 6 bases and the J gene end by 5 bases; junction bases not matched to a gene: 1. The CDR3 runs 11 residues. Germline V lookup: CDR1 SGHRS, CDR2 YFSETQ. CDR3: CASTGQTEAFF. The CDR3 DNA is TGCGCCAGCACGGGACAGACTGAAGCTTTCTTT.

V usage is TRBV2 and J usage is TRBJ1-4; no firm D call. CDR1 is SNHLY and CDR2 is FYNNEI in the germline V gene. The CDR3 consists of 15 residues. V lost 9 bases to trimming and J lost 0 bases, with 14 bases between them. The CDR3 DNA follows: TGTGCCAGTCAGAGCAAAGTTACAACTAATGAAAAACTGTTTTTT. This sequence encodes CASQSKVTTNEKLFF. The variable domain in full, with the rest retrieved from reference TRBV2 and TRBJ1-4, is EPEVTQTPSHQVTQMGQEVILRCVPISNHLYFYWYRQILGQKVEFLVSFYNNEISEKSEIFDDQFSVERPDGSNFTLKIRSTKLEDSAMYFCASQSKVTTNEKLFFGSGTQLSVL.

V usage is TRBV5-1 and J usage is TRBJ1-4; 8 bases map to TRBD1. Germline V gene sequence: CDR1 SGHRS, CDR2 YFSETQ. V lost 3 bases and J lost 0; bases outside the gene matches: 4. CDR3 length: 16 amino acids. In nucleotides, the CDR3 is TGCGCCAGCAGCTGGACAGGGATTGCAACTAATGAAAAACTGTTTTTT. Translated, it gives CASSWTGIATNEKLFF. Full variable domain (remainder filled in from reference TRBV5-1 and TRBJ1-4): KAGVTQTPRYLIKTRGQQVTLSCSPISGHRSVSWYQQTPGQGLQFLFEYFSETQRNKGNFPGRFSGRQFSNSRSEMNVSTLELGDSALYLCASSWTGIATNEKLFFGSGTQLSVL.

The chain is built from TRBV9 and TRBJ2-1; D possibly corresponds to TRBD1 (5 bases). Looked up from germline, CDR1 is SGDLS and CDR2 is YYNGEE. Trimming pared 0 bases from V and 0 bases from J, leaving 10 bases between. The CDR3 spans 16 residues. CDR3 protein: CASSVGGRGSYNEQFF. The CDR3 DNA is TGTGCCAGCAGCGTAGGGGGTAGGGGCTCCTACAATGAGCAGTTCTTC.

The CDR3 DNA is TGTGCCACCTTTGGACGGATCATGAACACTGAAGCTTTCTTT. This gives the protein CATFGRIMNTEAFF. The V call is TRBV19, the J call TRBJ1-1; D is unclear. Trimming shortened V by 10 bases and J by 0 bases, and 15 bases separated the two germline ends. CDR3 length: 14 residues. The germline V gene encodes CDR1 LNHDA and CDR2 SQIVND (reference sequence).

This clone has more than one count but fewer than ten. The rearrangement links TRBV19 to TRBJ1-2; D remains unclear. Trimming cost V 5 bases and J 5 bases, with 12 bases left between them. This CDR3 has 13 amino acids. Germline CDR1 is LNHDA and CDR2 is SQIVND (reference sequence). This CDR3 reads CASSQVPLYGYTF. In nucleotides, the CDR3 is TGTGCCAGTAGTCAGGTCCCATTGTATGGCTACACCTTC. The entire variable domain, with the rest obtained from reference TRBV19 and TRBJ1-2, is as follows: DGGITQSPKYLFRKEGQNVTLSCEQNLNHDAMYWYRQDPGQGLRLIYYSQIVNDFQKGDIAEGYSVSREKKESFPLTVTSAQKNPTAFYLCASSQVPLYGYTFGSGTRLTVV.

The chain recombines TRBV7-3 with TRBJ2-1; D possibly uses TRBD1 or TRBD2 (7 bases each). The CDR3 extends over 16 amino acids. CDR1 is SGHTA, CDR2 FQGTGA, per germline. Deletions cut 1 base from V and 5 bases from J, with 15 bases between. The CDR3 spells CASSLNQGGGNNEQFF. The DNA of the CDR3 is TGTGCCAGCAGCTTAAACCAGGGAGGGGGCAACAATGAGCAGTTCTTC. Full variable domain (outside the CDR3, taken from reference TRBV7-3 and TRBJ2-1): GAGVSQTPSNKVTEKGKYVELRCDPISGHTALYWYRQSLGQGPEFLIYFQGTGAADDSGLPNDRFFAVRPEGSVSTLKIQRTERGDSAVYLCASSLNQGGGNNEQFFGPGTRLTVL.

This rearrangement joins TRBV19 to TRBJ1-3; tentatively, D is TRBD1 (6 bases). CDR1 LNHDA and CDR2 SQIVND come from the germline V gene (reference sequence). CDR3 length: 15 amino acids. Between the trimmed V and J ends, which lost 6 bases and 0 bases, there was a span of 12 bases. CDR3 sequence: CASSVLDSSGNTIYF. The CDR3, as DNA: TGTGCCAGTAGCGTTTTGGACAGCTCTGGAAACACCATATATTTT.

The CDR3 spells CASSQDKGGWQPQHF. The DNA for the CDR3 is TGCGCCAGCAGCCAAGATAAGGGAGGATGGCAGCCCCAGCATTTT. The chain carries TRBV4-3 and TRBJ1-5; the D is unclear. The CDR3 consists of 15 residues. Trimming took off 0 bases at V and 7 bases at J, with 13 bases between the two ends. The germline gives CDR1 LGHNA, CDR2 YSLEER.

V usage is TRBV7-2 and J usage is TRBJ1-1; 7 positions agree with TRBD1. V lost 1 base to trimming and J lost 1 base; unmatched junction nucleotides: 6. This CDR3 spans 16 amino acids. Germline lookup yields CDR1 SGHTA and CDR2 FQGNSA. The CDR3: CASSLDAGGTNTEAFF. The CDR3 nucleotides read TGTGCCAGCAGCTTAGATGCAGGGGGTACGAACACTGAAGCTTTCTTT.

The rearrangement uses TRBV4-1 and TRBJ2-7; 10 bases match TRBD2. Germline V CDR1 and CDR2: MGHRA, YSYEKL. The V gene end was trimmed by 1 base and the J gene end by 5 bases; junction bases not matched to a gene: 8. There are 16 residues in the CDR3. CDR3 nucleotide sequence: TGCGCCAGCAGCCAAGGTGTCGCTAGCGGGGGCCACGAGCAGTACTTC. This codes for CASSQGVASGGHEQYF.

This chain uses TRBV7-2 with TRBJ2-1; unclear D gene. Between the trimmed V and J ends, which lost 5 bases and 7 bases, there was a span of 12 bases. This CDR3 contains 13 residues. The V gene's germline CDR1 is SGHTA and CDR2 FQGNSA. For the CDR3, the DNA is TGTGCCAGCAGCCCCACGATTGGTAATGAGCAGTTCTTC. Its protein product is CASSPTIGNEQFF. The variable domain in full, with the rest retrieved from reference TRBV7-2 and TRBJ2-1, is GAGVSQSPSNKVTEKGKDVELRCDPISGHTALYWYRQSLGQGLEFLIYFQGNSAPDKSGLPSDRFSAERTGGSVSTLTIQRTQQEDSAVYLCASSPTIGNEQFFGPGTRLTVL.

The chain combines TRBV29-1 with TRBJ1-2, with 8 bases identical to TRBD1. The trim removed 3 bases at V and 7 bases at J, leaving 10 bases unmatched. This CDR3 has 14 residues. Germline CDR1 reads SQVTM; CDR2 reads ANQGSEA. The CDR3, as DNA: TGCAGCGTTGACAGGTTTTACAGGGGGTCTGGCTACACCTTC. Translation: CSVDRFYRGSGYTF. Full variable domain (remainder filled in from reference TRBV29-1 and TRBJ1-2): SAVISQKPSRDICQRGTSLTIQCQVDSQVTMMFWYRQQPGQSLTLIATANQGSEATYESGFVIDKFPISRPNLTFSTLTVSNMSPEDSSIYLCSVDRFYRGSGYTFGSGTRLTVV.

This rearrangement joins TRBV5-1 to TRBJ2-5; TRBD2 matches at 7 bases. The length of the CDR3 is 15 residues. In germline, CDR1 is SGHRS, CDR2 YFSETQ. V lost 6 bases and J lost 3; bases outside the gene matches: 11. The CDR3 here is CASTVMGAGEETQYF. CDR3 nucleotides: TGCGCCAGCACCGTGATGGGCGCGGGGGAAGAGACCCAGTACTTC. Full variable domain (remainder filled in from reference TRBV5-1 and TRBJ2-5): KAGVTQTPRYLIKTRGQQVTLSCSPISGHRSVSWYQQTPGQGLQFLFEYFSETQRNKGNFPGRFSGRQFSNSRSEMNVSTLELGDSALYLCASTVMGAGEETQYFGPGTRLLVL.

CDR3 sequence reads: CAISLQGSDEQYF. For the CDR3, the DNA is TGTGCCATCAGCTTACAGGGGTCAGACGAGCAGTACTTC. V is TRBV10-3 and J is TRBJ2-7; 7 bases map to TRBD1. CDR1 ENHRY and CDR2 SYGVKD come from the germline V gene. With 6 bases clipped from V and 5 bases from J, the junction kept 7 bases outside the gene matches. There are 13 residues in the CDR3.